The 26 T cell receptor beta chains given below trace back to one sample, sequenced in a study of T-cell reconstitution after alpha-beta-depleted transplantation in children (dated by TCRdb to 2015 to 2016). The library came from PCR. Instrument used: Illumina HiSeq 2500. Molecular barcoding was employed in the preparation of TCR libraries, with unique molecular identifiers being used to normalize TCRbeta repertoire quantification. TCRdb reprocessing: public reads trimmed at Q25 with fastp, clones called with MiXCR, in-frame beta chains kept. Each entry merges the rows of one CDR3 protein and shows their most common DNA and genes. This sample is represented by fewer than 550,000 distinct CDR3 sequences; over 10% of them were singletons. The top ten clones comprise around 15% of the sample. Read against the paper, the sample's treatment or condition label means: allogeneic hematopoietic cell transplantation with graft depleted of TCRalphabeta T cells and CD19 B cells.

The source material was PBMCs, mostly from graft donor cells, sampled 180 days after TCRalphabeta/CD19-depleted stem cell transplant. These receptors originate from a female patient aged 2-10 years who had a stem cell transplant for aplastic anemia, so the T cells may come from the graft donor.

The sample holds a few counts of this clonotype. The chain links TRBV7-6 to TRBJ2-1; 13 nucleotides match TRBD2. The ends lost 3 bases at V and 1 base at J; junction bases unmatched: 15. CDR3 length equals 21 residues. The germline gives CDR1 SGHVS, CDR2 FNYEAQ. CDR3 sequence: CASSFTPGLAGRLRSYNEQFF. DNA for the CDR3: TGTGCCAGCAGCTTTACCCCGGGACTAGCGGGAAGGCTGAGGTCCTACAATGAGCAGTTCTTC.

This clonotype was picked up a small number of times. V gene TRBV6-2 or TRBV6-3 combines with J gene TRBJ1-1; D remains ambiguous. This CDR3 has 13 residues. Germline CDR1 MNHEY, CDR2 SVGEGT. V gave up 5 bases and J gave up 1 base, with 8 bases separating them. CDR3 nucleotides: TGTGCCAGCAGTGTCAAGGGGAACACTGAAGCTTTCTTT. It specifies CASSVKGNTEAFF.

This chain links TRBV5-1 with TRBJ2-1; 11 bases line up with TRBD2. The CDR3 totals 16 residues. Per the germline V gene, CDR1 is SGHRS and CDR2 is YFSETQ. Trimming at V came to 2 bases and at J to 3 bases, leaving 4 bases not matched to a gene. The CDR3 here is CASSFVLAGDYNEQFF. The CDR3 coding sequence is TGCGCCAGCAGCTTCGTACTAGCGGGGGACTACAATGAGCAGTTCTTC.

This clonotype was seen many times. The rearrangement joins TRBV6-5 to TRBJ1-2; 8 nucleotides align to TRBD1. Germline loops: CDR1 MNHEY, CDR2 SVGAGI. Losses at the gene ends were 2 bases for V and 8 bases for J; bases not matched to a gene: 4. This CDR3 comprises 13 residues. The CDR3 here is CASSYQGASGYTF. CDR3 sequence (DNA): TGTGCCAGCAGTTACCAGGGGGCAAGCGGCTACACCTTC.

V and J are TRBV7-8 and TRBJ2-7; a possible D gene is TRBD2 (6 bases). The V gene's germline CDR1 is SGHVS and CDR2 FQNEAQ. The V end was cut by 5 bases, the J end by 4 bases, with 12 bases between. The length of the CDR3 is 13 residues. The CDR3 DNA sequence: TGTGCCAGCAGCCCCGAGGGAGGTTACGAGCAGTACGTC. Translated, it gives CASSPEGGYEQYV.

This clonotype was observed a few times. V and J are TRBV20-1 and TRBJ1-1; D unresolved. Deletions cut 1 base from V and 0 bases from J, with 9 bases between. The CDR3 consists of 14 residues. Germline values: CDR1 DFQATT, CDR2 SNEGSKA (reference sequence). CDR3 bases: TGCAGTGCTAGAGCGGGATCTATGAACACTGAAGCTTTCTTT. Protein: CSARAGSMNTEAFF.

The chain joins TRBV28 to TRBJ2-7; maybe TRBD2 (6 bases). Trimming shortened V by 3 bases and J by 3 bases, and 12 bases separated the two germline ends. CDR1 MDHEN and CDR2 SYDVKM come from the germline V gene. CDR3 length equals 14 residues. CDR3 in amino acids: CASSFPRDGYEQYF. In DNA, the CDR3 is TGTGCCAGCAGTTTCCCGCGGGACGGCTACGAGCAGTACTTC.

V and J are TRBV20-1 and TRBJ2-7; 7 nucleotides line up with TRBD2. The V and J ends lost 4 bases and 2 bases, in that order; junction bases with no gene match: 5. CDR3 size: 13 residues. Germline V gene lookup returns CDR1 DFQATT and CDR2 SNEGSKA (reference sequence). The DNA of the CDR3 is TGCAGTGCTACTGTGGGAGGGCCCTACGAGCAGTACTTC. Its protein product is CSATVGGPYEQYF.

The chain joins TRBV4-2 to TRBJ2-1, with 15 bases identical to TRBD2. Germline V gene data show CDR1 as LGHNA and CDR2 as YNFKEQ. The CDR3 has 20 amino acids. Trimming at V came to 4 bases and at J to 0 bases, leaving 10 bases not matched to a gene. The CDR3, as DNA: TGTGCCAGCAGCCGTAGGACTAGCGGGAGGGCCGCCGGCTCCTACAATGAGCAGTTCTTC. Translated: CASSRRTSGRAAGSYNEQFF.

J is TRBJ1-1 and V is TRBV11-2; the D gene is possibly TRBD1 (5 bases). The V gene's germline CDR1 is SGHAT and CDR2 FQNNGV. The CDR3 has 10 residues. The CDR3 sequence is CASIGAEAFF. The CDR3 DNA reads as TGTGCTTCTATAGGGGCTGAAGCTTTCTTT.

This clonotype was seen a few times. The chain uses TRBV6-2 or TRBV6-3 and TRBJ2-5; D unclear. In germline, CDR1 is MNHEY, CDR2 SVGEGT. Trimming removed 2 bases from V and 6 bases from J, with 7 bases in between. The CDR3 is 12 residues long. The CDR3 loop reads CASSYPLKTQYF. In nucleotides, the CDR3 is TGTGCCAGCAGTTACCCTCTGAAGACCCAGTACTTC.

The rearrangement joins TRBV4-3 to TRBJ2-1; D is uncertain. Trimming removed 1 base from V and 5 bases from J, with 3 bases in between. Germline values: CDR1 LGHNA, CDR2 YSLEER. This CDR3 comprises 12 residues. The CDR3 spells CASSQANNEQFF. Written as DNA, the CDR3 is TGCGCCAGCAGCCAAGCTAACAATGAGCAGTTCTTC.

The chain combines TRBV5-1 with TRBJ2-1, with D perhaps matching TRBD1 or TRBD2 (5 bases each). CDR1 and CDR2 from the germline V gene are SGHRS and YFSETQ. The CDR3 runs to 13 residues. Trimming removed 0 bases at V and 8 bases at J, with 9 bases between. The CDR3 loop reads CASSLGDVDEQFF. Here the CDR3 DNA reads TGCGCCAGCAGCTTGGGGGACGTCGATGAGCAGTTCTTC. The full variable domain, completed using reference TRBV5-1 and TRBJ2-1, is KAGVTQTPRYLIKTRGQQVTLSCSPISGHRSVSWYQQTPGQGLQFLFEYFSETQRNKGNFPGRFSGRQFSNSRSEMNVSTLELGDSALYLCASSLGDVDEQFFGPGTRLTVL.

This clonotype has more than one count but fewer than ten. The rearrangement links TRBV5-1 to TRBJ2-1, with 15 bases that match TRBD2. Germline CDR1 reads SGHRS; CDR2 reads YFSETQ. V was clipped by 4 bases and J by 0 bases; unmatched bases: 5. CDR3 size: 18 residues. The CDR3 is CASSGPGLAGGSYNEQFF. The CDR3 DNA sequence: TGCGCCAGCAGCGGACCGGGACTAGCGGGAGGCTCCTACAATGAGCAGTTCTTC.

In its sample, this clonotype was seen a few times. J is TRBJ2-4 and V is TRBV27, with TRBD2 as a possible D gene (5 bases). V dropped 6 bases and J dropped 5 bases, with 14 bases sitting between them. Germline V CDR1 and CDR2: MNHEY, SMNVEV (reference sequence). The CDR3 is 14 residues long. CDR3 loop: CASRVLGGQNIQYF. The CDR3 nucleotides are TGTGCCAGCAGAGTCCTCGGCGGGCAAAACATTCAGTACTTC.

The chain combines TRBV19 with TRBJ2-3; D gene uncertain. This CDR3 comprises 15 residues. Germline V gives CDR1 LNHDA, CDR2 SQIVND (reference sequence). The V end lost 7 bases, the J end lost 2 bases, and 16 bases lay between the germline ends. The CDR3 DNA reads TGTGCCAGTACTGTTGGTTATCGTGTCACAGATACGCAGTATTTT. This codes for CASTVGYRVTDTQYF.

This clonotype was detected many times. The rearrangement links TRBV15 to TRBJ2-7, with D possibly matching TRBD2 (6 bases). From germline, CDR1 is LNHNV and CDR2 YYDKDF (reference sequence). The CDR3 loop spans 15 amino acids. V was shortened by 0 bases and J by 2 bases, with 11 bases between the two germline ends. For the CDR3, the DNA is TGTGCCACCAGCAGAGATTTAACGGGAGCCTACGAGCAGTACTTC. Residues: CATSRDLTGAYEQYF.

This clonotype was seen only a few times. This chain connects TRBV7-9 to TRBJ1-1; 7 bases fit TRBD1. J lost 10 bases, V lost 4 bases, and 6 bases had no gene match. Germline lookup yields CDR1 SEHNR and CDR2 FQNEAQ (reference sequence). This CDR3 region has 12 residues. This CDR3 is CASSSQGIGAFF. For the CDR3, the DNA is TGTGCCAGCAGCTCACAGGGGATCGGAGCTTTCTTT. Full variable domain (remainder filled in from reference TRBV7-9 and TRBJ1-1): DTGVSQNPRHKITKRGQNVTFRCDPISEHNRLYWYRQTLGQGPEFLTYFQNEAQLEKSRLLSDRFSAERPKGSFSTLEIQRTEQGDSAMYLCASSSQGIGAFFGQGTRLTVV.

The genes are TRBV6-5 and TRBJ1-5; no reliable D call. Germline values: CDR1 MNHEY, CDR2 SVGAGI. V was clipped by 3 bases and J by 9 bases, with 18 bases between them. The CDR3 is 15 amino acids. The CDR3 loop reads CASSYFRTSRGPQHF. The CDR3 nucleotides read TGTGCCAGCAGTTATTTTAGGACTTCCCGAGGGCCCCAGCATTTT.

This clonotype was observed a handful of times. V usage is TRBV5-4 and J usage is TRBJ1-1, with D uncertain. V was clipped by 0 bases and J by 8 bases, with 5 bases between them. The CDR3 contains 11 residues. Germline-derived CDR1 and CDR2 are SGHNT and YYREEE (reference sequence). CDR3 nucleotide sequence: TGTGCCAGCAGCTTGGCTGGGGAAGCTTTCTTT. As protein: CASSLAGEAFF.

This rearrangement joins TRBV4-3 to TRBJ1-2; D not resolved. V was cut by 3 bases and J by 4 bases, with 12 bases left in between. The CDR3 contains 14 residues. Germline CDR1 reads LGHNA; CDR2 reads YSLEER. The CDR3 reads CASSHLGFGYGYTF. DNA of the CDR3: TGCGCCAGCAGCCACCTTGGTTTCGGCTATGGCTACACCTTC.

The chain combines TRBV15 with TRBJ2-7; no firm D call. The CDR3 sequence is 15 residues long. Per germline, CDR1 LNHNV and CDR2 YYDKDF (reference sequence). V lost 0 bases, J lost 2 bases, and 11 bases lay in between. The chain's CDR3 is CATSRDRYSTYEQYF. In nucleotides, the CDR3 is TGTGCCACCAGCAGAGATCGGTATTCAACCTACGAGCAGTACTTC.

In its sample, this clonotype was seen a few times. The chain uses TRBV25-1 and TRBJ2-4; a weak D match, TRBD2 (5 bases). CDR1 MGHDK and CDR2 SYGVNS come from the germline V gene. The CDR3 contains 15 residues. V lost 10 bases and J lost 0, with 16 bases in between. This CDR3 is CATSKGRGAKNIQYF. CDR3 DNA: TGTGCCACATCAAAGGGTCGGGGAGCCAAAAACATTCAGTACTTC.

In its sample, this clonotype was seen a few times. V is TRBV11-2 and J is TRBJ2-6; TRBD1 matches 9 bases. CDR1 is SGHAT, CDR2 FQNNGV, per germline. There are 16 residues in the CDR3. V was clipped by 5 bases and J by 0 bases; unmatched bases: 2. CDR3 nucleotide sequence: TGTGCCAGCAGCGCGACAGGGGGCTCTGGGGCCAACGTCCTGACTTTC. Amino acid sequence: CASSATGGSGANVLTF.

In this sample, this clonotype turned up a few times. The chain carries TRBV25-1 and TRBJ2-1, with 7 nucleotides matching TRBD2. The CDR3 is 14 residues long. Germline CDR1 MGHDK, CDR2 SYGVNS. V was pared by 10 bases and J by 1 base, with 7 bases of the junction left unmatched. The DNA for the CDR3 is TGTGCCACCCGGGGGGTAACTTCCTACAATGAGCAGTTCTTC. Protein sequence: CATRGVTSYNEQFF. The whole variable domain, filled in from reference TRBV25-1 and TRBJ2-1, reads EADIYQTPRYLVIGTGKKITLECSQTMGHDKMYWYQQDPGMELHLIHYSYGVNSTEKGDLSSESTVSRIRTEHFPLTLESARPSHTSQYLCATRGVTSYNEQFFGPGTRLTVL.

The V gene is TRBV20-1, the J gene TRBJ1-1; TRBD1 is a possible D gene (5 bases). Germline CDR1 and CDR2: DFQATT and SNEGSKA (reference sequence). Trimming stripped 5 bases from V and 1 base from J, with 14 bases between. The CDR3 runs 14 residues. DNA of the CDR3: TGCAGTGCTGAAACCGGGACCGCGAACACTGAAGCTTTCTTT. It yields the protein CSAETGTANTEAFF.